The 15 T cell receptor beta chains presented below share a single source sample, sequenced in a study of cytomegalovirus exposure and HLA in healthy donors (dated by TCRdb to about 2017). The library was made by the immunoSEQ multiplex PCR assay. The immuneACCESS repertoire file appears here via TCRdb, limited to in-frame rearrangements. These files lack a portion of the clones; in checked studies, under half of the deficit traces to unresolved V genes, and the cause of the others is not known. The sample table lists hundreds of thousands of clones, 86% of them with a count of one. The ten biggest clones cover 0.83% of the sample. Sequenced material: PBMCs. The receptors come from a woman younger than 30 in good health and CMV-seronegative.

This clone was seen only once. This CDR3 is CASSLLGLGGRGGNEQFF. In nucleotides, the CDR3 is TGTGCCAGCAGCTTATTAGGGCTGGGCGGGAGAGGCGGCAATGAGCAGTTCTTC. The chain has TRBV7-2 and TRBJ2-1; 7 nucleotides agree with TRBD2. V trimming: 2 bases; J trimming: 6 bases; junction bases outside the gene matches: 16. There are 18 residues in the CDR3. Per germline, CDR1 SGHTA and CDR2 FQGNSA.

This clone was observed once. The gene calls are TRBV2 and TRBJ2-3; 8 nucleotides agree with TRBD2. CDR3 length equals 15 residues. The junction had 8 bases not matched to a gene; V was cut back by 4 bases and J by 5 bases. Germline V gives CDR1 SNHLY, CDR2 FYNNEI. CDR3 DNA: TGTGCCAGCAGTGCCATGGTAGCGGGAATAGATACGCAGTATTTT. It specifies CASSAMVAGIDTQYF.

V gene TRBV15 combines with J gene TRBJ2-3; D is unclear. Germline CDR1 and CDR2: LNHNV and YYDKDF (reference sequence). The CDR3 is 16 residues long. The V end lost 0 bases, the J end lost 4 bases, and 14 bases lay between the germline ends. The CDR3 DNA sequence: TGTGCCACCAGCAGAGAGTACGCACCTATGGCAGATACGCAGTATTTT. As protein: CATSREYAPMADTQYF.

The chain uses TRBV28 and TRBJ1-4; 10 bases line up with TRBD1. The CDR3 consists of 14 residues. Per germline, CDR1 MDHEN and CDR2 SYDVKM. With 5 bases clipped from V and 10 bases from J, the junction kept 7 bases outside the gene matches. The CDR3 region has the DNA TGTGCCAGCAGTCCCACTGGACAGGGGGGAAAACTGTTTTTT. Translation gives CASSPTGQGGKLFF.

For the CDR3, the DNA is TGTGCCAGCAGCTGGGGGGTTTCTAACTATGGCTACACCTTC. It is translated as CASSWGVSNYGYTF. The genes are TRBV5-6 and TRBJ1-2; D perhaps matches TRBD1 (5 bases). V dropped 3 bases and J dropped 0 bases, with 9 bases sitting between them. The CDR3 has 14 residues. Germline-derived CDR1 and CDR2 are SGHDT and YYEEEE.

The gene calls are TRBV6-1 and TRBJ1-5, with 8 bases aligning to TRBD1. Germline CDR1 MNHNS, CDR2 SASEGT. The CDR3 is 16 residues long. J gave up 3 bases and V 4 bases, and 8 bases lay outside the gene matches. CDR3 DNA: TGTGCCAGCAGTGGTATACAGGGGGATTCCAATCAGCCCCAGCATTTT. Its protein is CASSGIQGDSNQPQHF.

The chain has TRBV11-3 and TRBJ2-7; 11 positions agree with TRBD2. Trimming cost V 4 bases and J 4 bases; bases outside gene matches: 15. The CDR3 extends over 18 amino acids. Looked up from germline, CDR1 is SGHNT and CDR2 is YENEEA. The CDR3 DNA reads TGTGCCAGCAGCTCCAGACTAGCGGGAAAACGCGGGGGGTACGAGCAGTACTTC. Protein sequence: CASSSRLAGKRGGYEQYF.

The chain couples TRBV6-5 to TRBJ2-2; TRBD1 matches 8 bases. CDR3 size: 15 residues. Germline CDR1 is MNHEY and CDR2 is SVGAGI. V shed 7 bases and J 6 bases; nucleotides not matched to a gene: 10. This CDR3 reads CASNRAGGAAGELFF. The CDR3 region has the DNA TGTGCCAGCAACAGAGCAGGGGGCGCCGCCGGGGAGCTGTTTTTT.

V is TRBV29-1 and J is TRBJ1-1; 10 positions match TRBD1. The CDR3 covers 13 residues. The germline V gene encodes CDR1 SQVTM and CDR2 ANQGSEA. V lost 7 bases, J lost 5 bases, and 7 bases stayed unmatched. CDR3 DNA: TGCAGCGGCGGCCGGGACAGGGGTACTGAAGCTTTCTTT. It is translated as CSGGRDRGTEAFF.

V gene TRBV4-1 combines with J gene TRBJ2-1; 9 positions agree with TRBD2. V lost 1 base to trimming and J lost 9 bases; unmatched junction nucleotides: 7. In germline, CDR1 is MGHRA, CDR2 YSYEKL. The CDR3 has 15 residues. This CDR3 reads CASSQVRSSGSEQFF. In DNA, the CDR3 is TGCGCCAGCAGCCAAGTGAGGAGTAGCGGGAGTGAGCAGTTCTTC.

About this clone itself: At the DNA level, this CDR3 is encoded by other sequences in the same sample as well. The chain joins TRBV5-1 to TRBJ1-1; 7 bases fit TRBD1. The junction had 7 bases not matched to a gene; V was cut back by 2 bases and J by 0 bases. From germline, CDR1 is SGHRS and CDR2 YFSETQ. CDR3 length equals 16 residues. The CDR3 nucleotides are TGCGCCAGCAGCTTAGGACAAGGGGGCATGAACACTGAAGCTTTCTTT. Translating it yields CASSLGQGGMNTEAFF. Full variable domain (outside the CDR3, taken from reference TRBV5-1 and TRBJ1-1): KAGVTQTPRYLIKTRGQQVTLSCSPISGHRSVSWYQQTPGQGLQFLFEYFSETQRNKGNFPGRFSGRQFSNSRSEMNVSTLELGDSALYLCASSLGQGGMNTEAFFGQGTRLTVV.

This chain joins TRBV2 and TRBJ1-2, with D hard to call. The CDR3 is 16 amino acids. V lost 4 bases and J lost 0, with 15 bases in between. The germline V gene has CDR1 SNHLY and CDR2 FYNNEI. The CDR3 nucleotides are TGTGCCAGCAGTGCCGTGATCGGGAGAGCTAACTATGGCTACACCTTC. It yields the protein CASSAVIGRANYGYTF. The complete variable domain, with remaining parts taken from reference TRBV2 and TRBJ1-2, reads EPEVTQTPSHQVTQMGQEVILRCVPISNHLYFYWYRQILGQKVEFLVSFYNNEISEKSEIFDDQFSVERPDGSNFTLKIRSTKLEDSAMYFCASSAVIGRANYGYTFGSGTRLTVV.

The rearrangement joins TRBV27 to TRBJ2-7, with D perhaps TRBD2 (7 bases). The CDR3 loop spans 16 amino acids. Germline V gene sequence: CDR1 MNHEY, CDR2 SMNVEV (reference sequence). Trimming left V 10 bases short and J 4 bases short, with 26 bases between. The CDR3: CATRDKASGRRYEQYF. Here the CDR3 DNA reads TGTGCCACTCGGGACAAGGCTAGCGGCCGAAGGTACGAGCAGTACTTC.

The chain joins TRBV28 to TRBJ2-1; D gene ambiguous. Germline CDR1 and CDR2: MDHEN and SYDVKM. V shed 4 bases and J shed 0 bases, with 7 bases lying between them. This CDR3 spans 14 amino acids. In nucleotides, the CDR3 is TGTGCCAGCAGTTATCTACGCTCCTACAATGAGCAGTTCTTC. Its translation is CASSYLRSYNEQFF. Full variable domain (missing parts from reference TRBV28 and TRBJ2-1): DVKVTQSSRYLVKRTGEKVFLECVQDMDHENMFWYRQDPGLGLRLIYFSYDVKMKEKGDIPEGYSVSREKKERFSLILESASTNQTSMYLCASSYLRSYNEQFFGPGTRLTVL.

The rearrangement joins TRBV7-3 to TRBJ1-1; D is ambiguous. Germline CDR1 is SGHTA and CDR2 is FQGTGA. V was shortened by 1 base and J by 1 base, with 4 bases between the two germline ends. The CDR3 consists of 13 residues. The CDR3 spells CASSLSGNTEAFF. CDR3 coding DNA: TGTGCCAGCAGCTTAAGCGGGAACACTGAAGCTTTCTTT. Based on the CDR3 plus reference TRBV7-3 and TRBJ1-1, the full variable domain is GAGVSQTPSNKVTEKGKYVELRCDPISGHTALYWYRQSLGQGPEFLIYFQGTGAADDSGLPNDRFFAVRPEGSVSTLKIQRTERGDSAVYLCASSLSGNTEAFFGQGTRLTVV.